This T cell receptor beta chain was recovered during a study of CD8 T cells in ankylosing spondylitis. Notes on the study in general: Researchers reportedly found disease-linked clones significantly enriched in matched ankylosing spondylitis synovial fluid. Characteristic of ankylosing spondylitis blood, it appeared, was a TCR beta motif comprising several highly homologous variants.

TCRdb itself ran the 5' RACE reads through MiXCR, one entry per CDR3 protein. The table has about 170,000 distinct CDR3 sequences, around 18% seen once; the top ten hold approximately 7.8%. The sample holds many counts of this clonotype. Its antigen is as yet unknown. This CDR3 has 15 residues. Trimming left V 2 bases short and J 2 bases short, with 10 bases between. CDR1 and CDR2 (germline): SGHTA, FQGNSA. The sequence was collected from a male donor with ankylosing spondylitis or in good health (not recorded which). The chain couples TRBV7-2 to TRBJ2-1; D unresolved. Specimen: blood, either unsorted or a sorted T cell fraction (not recorded which). This chain's CDR3 is CASSLMAGTYNEQFF. DNA for the CDR3: TGTGCCAGCAGCTTAATGGCTGGGACCTACAATGAGCAGTTCTTC.